This passage covers 24 T cell receptor beta chains from one sample sequenced in a study of cytomegalovirus exposure and HLA in healthy donors. The PCR had 60 Vbeta and 13 Jbeta primers. Only in-frame clones appear in the TCRdb table, and some are missing; sequencing was by immunoSEQ multiplex PCR. Among hundreds of thousands of clones listed, about 85% were seen once. Sequenced: PBMCs. The source of these receptors is a girl aged 2 to 10 in good health and CMV-seronegative.

This chain's CDR3 is CAISESGSLQDQETQYF. As DNA, the CDR3 is TGTGCCATCAGTGAGTCAGGCTCGTTGCAGGACCAAGAGACCCAGTACTTC. This chain connects TRBV10-3 to TRBJ2-5; D is uncertain. The V and J ends lost 0 bases and 0 bases respectively, with 14 bases between them. Germline assignment: CDR1 ENHRY and CDR2 SYGVKD. The CDR3 extends over 17 amino acids.

The chain joins TRBV29-1 to TRBJ2-6; 9 nucleotides align to TRBD1. After removal of 5 bases from V and 9 bases from J, the junction contained 11 bases not matched to a gene. Germline-derived CDR1 and CDR2 are SQVTM and ANQGSEA. There are 15 residues in the CDR3. CDR3 DNA: TGCAGCGTTTGGATTCCGGGACAGGGAGTCAACGTCCTGACTTTC. This translates into CSVWIPGQGVNVLTF.

The J gene is TRBJ2-1, the V gene TRBV4-2; 14 nucleotides line up with TRBD2. CDR3 length equals 20 residues. After removal of 3 bases from V and 0 bases from J, the junction contained 10 bases not matched to a gene. The V gene's germline CDR1 is LGHNA and CDR2 YNFKEQ. The CDR3: CASSQRRGTSGSSSYNEQFF. CDR3 nucleotide sequence: TGTGCCAGCAGCCAGAGGAGGGGGACTAGCGGGAGTTCCTCCTACAATGAGCAGTTCTTC.

The chain links TRBV7-9 to TRBJ2-3, with 8 bases fitting TRBD1. The V segment lost 4 bases and the J segment 2 bases; nucleotides outside the gene matches: 11. CDR1 and CDR2 (germline): SEHNR, FQNEAQ (reference sequence). The CDR3 covers 17 residues. CDR3 residues: CASSSTGAKHSTDTQYF. The CDR3 DNA is TGTGCCAGCAGCTCGACAGGGGCGAAACATTCCACAGATACGCAGTATTTT.

This clone was detected a few times. This sample includes further DNA sequences coding for the same CDR3. The CDR3 DNA reads TGTGCCTGGAGTGTACGGAGGAACACTGAAGCTTTCTTT. This codes for CAWSVRRNTEAFF. The gene calls are TRBV30 and TRBJ1-1; D remains unclear. Germline V gene data show CDR1 as GTSNPN and CDR2 as SVGIG (reference sequence). V lost 0 bases and J lost 1, with 6 bases in between. The CDR3 covers 13 residues.

J is TRBJ2-2 and V is TRBV7-9; D possibly corresponds to TRBD1 (6 bases). This CDR3 comprises 15 residues. Trimming shortened V by 6 bases and J by 0 bases, and 11 bases separated the two germline ends. Looked up from germline, CDR1 is SEHNR and CDR2 is FQNEAQ (reference sequence). For the CDR3, the DNA is TGTGCCAGCAGTCGGACAGACCCGAACACCGGGGAGCTGTTTTTT. Translating it yields CASSRTDPNTGELFF. Variable domain in full (rest from reference TRBV7-9 and TRBJ2-2): DTGVSQNPRHKITKRGQNVTFRCDPISEHNRLYWYRQTLGQGPEFLTYFQNEAQLEKSRLLSDRFSAERPKGSFSTLEIQRTEQGDSAMYLCASSRTDPNTGELFFGEGSRLTVL.

V is TRBV19 and J is TRBJ2-7; D is unclear. Deletions cut 10 bases from V and 2 bases from J, with 15 bases between. From germline, CDR1 is LNHDA and CDR2 SQIVND (reference sequence). The CDR3 totals 13 residues. The CDR3 nucleotides read TGTGCCACGTCCCAGGTGGATACCTACGAGCAGTACTTC. It is translated as CATSQVDTYEQYF.

The rearrangement links TRBV7-3 to TRBJ2-3; D possibly corresponds to TRBD1 (5 bases). The CDR3 contains 17 residues. The V gene's germline CDR1 is SGHTA and CDR2 FQGTGA. V lost 5 bases to trimming and J lost 2 bases, with 20 bases between them. The CDR3 DNA reads as TGTGCCAGCAGCCCTCAGGGCTCTCCACCCCCCACAGATACGCAGTATTTT. Residues: CASSPQGSPPPTDTQYF.

This clone was detected once. This chain joins TRBV20-1 and TRBJ1-4; a possible D gene is TRBD1 (6 bases). The ends were cut back, 0 bases at V and 12 bases at J, with 8 bases in the middle. The germline V gene has CDR1 DFQATT and CDR2 SNEGSKA (reference sequence). CDR3 size: 11 residues. In DNA form, the CDR3 reads TGCAGTGCTAGAGACCCAGGGGAACTGTTTTTT. Amino acids: CSARDPGELFF.

The V gene is TRBV5-5, the J gene TRBJ2-3; perhaps TRBD2 as D (5 bases). This CDR3 has 14 amino acids. Trimming shortened V by 0 bases and J by 5 bases, and 10 bases separated the two germline ends. The germline V gene has CDR1 SGHKS and CDR2 YYEKEE (reference sequence). CDR3 sequence: CASSLGGNGDTQYF. The CDR3 coding sequence is TGTGCCAGCAGCTTGGGAGGGAATGGAGATACGCAGTATTTT.

The chain recombines TRBV7-9 with TRBJ1-4; D uncertain. V lost 3 bases to trimming and J lost 3 bases, with 5 bases between them. This CDR3 is 13 amino acids long. CDR1 and CDR2 from the germline V gene are SEHNR and FQNEAQ (reference sequence). The CDR3 is CASSLGSNEKLFF. In DNA, the CDR3 is TGTGCCAGCAGCTTGGGCTCTAATGAAAAACTGTTTTTT. Complete variable domain (other parts from reference TRBV7-9 and TRBJ1-4): DTGVSQNPRHKITKRGQNVTFRCDPISEHNRLYWYRQTLGQGPEFLTYFQNEAQLEKSRLLSDRFSAERPKGSFSTLEIQRTEQGDSAMYLCASSLGSNEKLFFGSGTQLSVL.

V usage is TRBV6-6 and J usage is TRBJ2-3; possibly TRBD1 for D (5 bases). The germline gives CDR1 MNHNY, CDR2 SVGAGI (reference sequence). The CDR3 is 15 residues long. The V and J ends lost 2 bases and 4 bases respectively, with 13 bases between them. CDR3 sequence: CASSYRSETADTQYF. The CDR3 DNA sequence: TGTGCCAGCAGTTACCGGAGCGAGACAGCAGATACGCAGTATTTT.

The chain uses TRBV7-9 and TRBJ2-5; TRBD1 matches 10 bases. Germline lookup yields CDR1 SEHNR and CDR2 FQNEAQ (reference sequence). The CDR3 is 15 residues long. Trimming at V came to 5 bases and at J to 6 bases, leaving 9 bases not matched to a gene. The CDR3 bases are TGTGCCAGCAGCCTCTACGGGACAGGGGAACAGACCCAGTACTTC. This encodes CASSLYGTGEQTQYF. Complete variable domain (other parts from reference TRBV7-9 and TRBJ2-5): DTGVSQNPRHKITKRGQNVTFRCDPISEHNRLYWYRQTLGQGPEFLTYFQNEAQLEKSRLLSDRFSAERPKGSFSTLEIQRTEQGDSAMYLCASSLYGTGEQTQYFGPGTRLLVL.

The genes are TRBV19 and TRBJ1-2; TRBD1 agrees at 12 bases. The germline V gene has CDR1 LNHDA and CDR2 SQIVND (reference sequence). This CDR3 spans 15 amino acids. J lost 4 bases, V lost 5 bases, and 5 bases had no gene match. CDR3 coding DNA: TGTGCCAGTAGTCCGGGACAGGGGGCGCGCTATGGCTACACCTTC. Residues: CASSPGQGARYGYTF.

V is TRBV27 and J is TRBJ1-6; D ambiguous. The CDR3 is 15 amino acids. CDR1 MNHEY and CDR2 SMNVEV come from the germline V gene (reference sequence). The V and J ends lost 4 bases and 8 bases respectively, with 15 bases between them. The CDR3 sequence is CASSSTSGAHSPLHF. CDR3 nucleotides: TGTGCCAGCAGTTCTACCTCGGGTGCCCATTCACCCCTCCACTTT.

The chain links TRBV7-9 to TRBJ1-1; no definite D call. V lost 5 bases and J lost 8, with 9 bases in between. Per germline, CDR1 SEHNR and CDR2 FQNEAQ (reference sequence). The CDR3 contains 11 residues. Here the CDR3 DNA reads TGTGCCAGCAGCGTCCCCAGGGAAGCTTTCTTT. Residues: CASSVPREAFF.

The chain recombines TRBV7-9 with TRBJ2-6; 13 nucleotides match TRBD2. CDR3 length equals 19 residues. Germline V lookup: CDR1 SEHNR, CDR2 FQNEAQ (reference sequence). Unmatched junction bases numbered 7, after V lost 5 bases and J lost 0 bases. CDR3 protein: CASSPWTSGGFSGANVLTF. CDR3 DNA: TGTGCCAGCAGCCCGTGGACTAGCGGGGGTTTCTCTGGGGCCAACGTCCTGACTTTC.

The chain recombines TRBV9 with TRBJ2-7, with TRBD1 as a possible D gene (6 bases). Trimming cost V 0 bases and J 3 bases, with 13 bases left between them. CDR1 is SGDLS, CDR2 YYNGEE, per germline. This CDR3 region has 15 residues. The CDR3, as DNA: TGTGCCAGCAGCGTAGGGCCAGGGGTGAACTACGAGCAGTACTTC. It encodes CASSVGPGVNYEQYF.

J is TRBJ1-1 and V is TRBV5-1, with unresolved D. V was shortened by 0 bases and J by 4 bases, with 13 bases between the two germline ends. Germline V gives CDR1 SGHRS, CDR2 YFSETQ. The CDR3 sequence is 15 residues long. The chain's CDR3 is CASSLVDGRITEAFF. CDR3 DNA: TGCGCCAGCAGCTTGGTAGATGGCAGGATCACTGAAGCTTTCTTT.

This chain uses TRBV2 with TRBJ1-4; D might be TRBD1 (6 bases). The CDR3 is made up of 13 amino acids. The V gene's germline CDR1 is SNHLY and CDR2 FYNNEI. The V and J ends lost 11 bases and 3 bases respectively, with 13 bases between them. Written as DNA, the CDR3 is TGTGCCGAGACCAGGGGTGCTAATGAAAAACTGTTTTTT. Residues: CAETRGANEKLFF.

This rearrangement joins TRBV7-9 to TRBJ1-5, with 7 bases aligning to TRBD1. The V segment lost 0 bases and the J segment 0 bases; nucleotides outside the gene matches: 11. The CDR3 spans 19 residues. Per germline, CDR1 SEHNR and CDR2 FQNEAQ (reference sequence). In nucleotides, the CDR3 is TGTGCCAGCAGCTTAGCCCTGGGGACAGAGGGGAATAGCAATCAGCCCCAGCATTTT. Translated, it gives CASSLALGTEGNSNQPQHF.

The J gene is TRBJ2-5, the V gene TRBV6-5; 9 bases are a match to TRBD1. Germline assignment: CDR1 MNHEY and CDR2 SVGAGI. Trimming cost V 6 bases and J 11 bases; bases outside gene matches: 16. The CDR3 covers 15 residues. The CDR3 DNA reads as TGTGCCAGCAGCCCACAGGGACAGGGTGTAACACAGCAGTACTTC. Its translation: CASSPQGQGVTQQYF.

This clone was detected once. CDR3 DNA: TGTGCCAGCAGCCCGACCTCGGGACAGGGAAACAATGAGCAGTTCTTC. It translates to CASSPTSGQGNNEQFF. The V gene is TRBV7-3, the J gene TRBJ2-1; TRBD1 matches 9 bases. The CDR3 extends over 16 amino acids. In germline, CDR1 is SGHTA, CDR2 FQGTGA. J lost 5 bases, V lost 5 bases, and 10 bases had no gene match.

The genes are TRBV9 and TRBJ2-1, with 11 positions matching TRBD2. CDR1 and CDR2 from the germline V gene are SGDLS and YYNGEE. The CDR3 runs 18 residues. The V segment lost 4 bases and the J segment 3 bases; nucleotides outside the gene matches: 12. As DNA, the CDR3 is TGTGCCAGCAGCCTACGTACCACAGGGACTAGCGGCTACAATGAGCAGTTCTTC. Translation: CASSLRTTGTSGYNEQFF.